This TCR beta chain was captured by sequencing in a study of chemoradiotherapy in HPV16-positive cancers. General observations from the study: During treatment, candidate HPV-specific clones and E7-related motifs expanded in tumor.

Per the germline V gene, CDR1 is ENHRY and CDR2 is SYGVKD. This CDR3 has 16 amino acids. Trimming removed 0 bases from V and 5 bases from J, with 16 bases in between. On this clone itself: The antigen remains undetermined.

The assay was immunoSEQ multiplex PCR, and TCRdb's table has in-frame clones only and misses some. The sample has some 10,000 clones; 74% are singletons. This clonotype was sampled from a human donor with HPV-associated anogenital cancer. The V call is TRBV10-3, the J call TRBJ1-1; D perhaps matches TRBD1 (5 bases). Sample collection occurred from a patient who underwent chemoradiotherapy. CDR3 residues: CAISESRGRAETEAFF. The CDR3 DNA reads TGTGCCATCAGTGAGTCCCGCGGCAGGGCAGAAACTGAAGCTTTCTTT.